A single sample is the source of the 28 T cell receptor beta chains below, sequenced in a study of blood T cell repertoires in COVID-19. Only in-frame clones appear in the TCRdb table, and some are missing; sequencing was by immunoSEQ multiplex PCR. The sample has around 130,000 clones; about 80% are singletons. The source material was peripheral blood. The receptors were gathered from a woman between 50 and 59 years old with acute or convalescent COVID-19.

The genes are TRBV5-1 and TRBJ1-2; 7 bases align to TRBD1. The CDR3 spans 14 residues. J was trimmed by 3 bases and V by 2 bases; bases with no gene match: 4. The germline gives CDR1 SGHRS, CDR2 YFSETQ. The CDR3 here is CASSLTGTDYGYTF. For the CDR3, the DNA is TGCGCCAGCAGCTTAACCGGGACAGACTATGGCTACACCTTC.

V and J are TRBV12-3 or TRBV12-4 and TRBJ1-5; D is unresolved. With 6 bases removed from V and 3 bases from J, the gap between germline ends came to 9 bases. The CDR3 extends over 13 amino acids. The CDR3 loop reads CASSRGINQPQHF. In DNA, the CDR3 is TGTGCCAGCAGCCGAGGCATCAATCAGCCCCAGCATTTT.

The rearrangement joins TRBV27 to TRBJ2-3; a weak D match, TRBD2 (6 bases). Germline V gene lookup returns CDR1 MNHEY and CDR2 SMNVEV (reference sequence). This CDR3 is built from 14 residues. V lost 5 bases to trimming and J lost 7 bases, with 16 bases between them. CDR3 in amino acids: CASSPTDRGNTQYF. The CDR3 DNA reads as TGTGCCAGCAGTCCGACGGACCGGGGGAATACGCAGTATTTT.

This clone was detected only a few times. V usage is TRBV5-6 and J usage is TRBJ1-2; the D is unclear. V was pared by 4 bases and J by 4 bases, with 20 bases between. The CDR3 has 16 residues. Per germline, CDR1 SGHDT and CDR2 YYEEEE. CDR3 residues: CASSALTWAGSYGYTF. CDR3 sequence (DNA): TGTGCCAGCAGCGCCCTGACCTGGGCGGGTAGCTATGGCTACACCTTC.

The rearrangement uses TRBV5-4 and TRBJ2-1; TRBD2 agrees at 10 bases. The V segment lost 0 bases and the J segment 3 bases; nucleotides outside the gene matches: 6. The CDR3 sequence is 17 residues long. Germline V gene data show CDR1 as SGHNT and CDR2 as YYREEE (reference sequence). The CDR3 DNA is TGTGCCAGCAGCTTGGCCGCGAGCGGGGGGGGCTACAATGAGCAGTTCTTC. Encoded protein: CASSLAASGGGYNEQFF.

This clone occurred once. The chain carries TRBV30 and TRBJ1-1, with D uncertain. There are 15 residues in the CDR3. V was trimmed by 5 bases and J by 1 base, leaving 17 bases between them. Looked up from germline, CDR1 is GTSNPN and CDR2 is SVGIG (reference sequence). CDR3 nucleotides: TGTGCCTGGGGCCGCGGCAAAATCGGGAACACTGAAGCTTTCTTT. Its translation is CAWGRGKIGNTEAFF. The variable domain in full, with the rest retrieved from reference TRBV30 and TRBJ1-1, is SQTIHQWPATLVQPVGSPLSLECTVEGTSNPNLYWYRQAAGRGLQLLFYSVGIGQISSEVPQNLSASRPQDRQFILSSKKLLLSDSGFYLCAWGRGKIGNTEAFFGQGTRLTVV.

Comment on this clone: Other DNA variants within this sample encode the same CDR3. V gene TRBV5-1 combines with J gene TRBJ1-1; the D gene is possibly TRBD1 (5 bases). The CDR3 is 14 residues long. V was clipped by 0 bases and J by 1 base, with 7 bases between them. Germline values: CDR1 SGHRS, CDR2 YFSETQ. Written as DNA, the CDR3 is TGCGCCAGCAGCTTGGCGGGGGGGAACACTGAAGCTTTCTTT. It codes for CASSLAGGNTEAFF.

The rearrangement joins TRBV6-2 or TRBV6-3 to TRBJ2-3, with D possibly matching TRBD1 (5 bases). Germline V gives CDR1 MNHEY, CDR2 SVGEGT. V was shortened by 2 bases and J by 4 bases, with 13 bases between the two germline ends. The CDR3 is 15 amino acids. Here the CDR3 DNA reads TGTGCCAGCAGTTACCCGCAGGGCAAGCCAGATACGCAGTATTTT. It codes for CASSYPQGKPDTQYF.

Worth noting for this clone: Other DNA sequences from this sample encode an identical CDR3 as well. The CDR3 is CASSPRDNYEQYF. DNA of the CDR3: TGTGCCAGCTCACCACGGGACAACTACGAGCAGTACTTC. This chain joins TRBV18 and TRBJ2-7; tentatively, D is TRBD1 (6 bases). Trimming left V 1 base short and J 3 bases short, with 7 bases between. The CDR3 sequence is 13 residues long. CDR1 is KGHSH and CDR2 is LQKENI in the germline V gene.

The rearrangement joins TRBV7-8 to TRBJ1-1, with D possibly being TRBD1 (5 bases). V was trimmed by 2 bases and J by 0 bases, leaving 10 bases between them. Germline V gene data show CDR1 as SGHVS and CDR2 as FQNEAQ. The CDR3 consists of 15 residues. In DNA, the CDR3 is TGTGCCAGCAGCTTATCATCAGGGTTGAACACTGAAGCTTTCTTT. It is translated as CASSLSSGLNTEAFF.

This clone was found once. This chain uses TRBV19 with TRBJ1-1; maybe TRBD1 (5 bases). The CDR3 runs 13 residues. Trimming took 1 base from V and 6 from J, leaving 9 bases between them. Per germline, CDR1 LNHDA and CDR2 SQIVND (reference sequence). CDR3 coding DNA: TGTGCCAGTAGTATAGTCAGGGACTCTGAAGCTTTCTTT. Protein sequence: CASSIVRDSEAFF.

The gene calls are TRBV3-1 (or the pseudogene TRBV3-2) and TRBJ2-4; a weak D match, TRBD1 (6 bases). The V and J ends lost 7 bases and 9 bases respectively, with 13 bases between them. Germline V CDR1 and CDR2: LGHDT, YNNKEL (reference sequence). The length of the CDR3 is 12 residues. The CDR3 loop reads CASTLQGGIQYF. The DNA for the CDR3 is TGTGCCAGCACCCTACAGGGCGGCATTCAGTACTTC.

The chain links TRBV3-1 (or the pseudogene TRBV3-2) to TRBJ1-4; a possible D gene is TRBD1 (5 bases). The V gene lost 7 bases and the J gene lost 1 base, with 10 bases spanning the gap. Germline loops: CDR1 LGHDT, CDR2 YNNKEL (reference sequence). This CDR3 has 14 amino acids. The CDR3 DNA reads TGTGCCAGCAAACTTCAGGGAACTAATGAAAAACTGTTTTTT. Translated, it gives CASKLQGTNEKLFF.

V gene TRBV6-2 or TRBV6-3 combines with J gene TRBJ1-2; possible D gene TRBD1, 6 bases. The CDR3 totals 15 residues. Per the germline V gene, CDR1 is MNHEY and CDR2 is SVGEGT. The V gene lost 5 bases and the J gene lost 2 bases, with 15 bases spanning the gap. The CDR3 protein is CASSTVLTGNYGYTF. The CDR3 coding sequence is TGTGCCAGCAGTACGGTCCTCACAGGGAACTATGGCTACACCTTC.

This rearrangement joins TRBV15 to TRBJ1-6, with D tentatively TRBD1 (5 bases). From germline, CDR1 is LNHNV and CDR2 YYDKDF (reference sequence). V lost 0 bases and J lost 0, with 9 bases in between. The CDR3 sequence is 17 residues long. This CDR3 is CATSRDRGSSYNSPLHF. The CDR3 DNA sequence: TGTGCCACCAGCAGAGATCGGGGGAGCTCCTATAATTCACCCCTCCACTTT. Together with reference TRBV15 and TRBJ1-6, the CDR3 gives the full variable domain: DAMVIQNPRYQVTQFGKPVTLSCSQTLNHNVMYWYQQKSSQAPKLLFHYYDKDFNNEADTPDNFQSRRPNTSFCFLDIRSPGLGDTAMYLCATSRDRGSSYNSPLHFGNGTRLTVT.

In DNA, the CDR3 is TGTGCCTGGAGTGGACTAGCCCATGAGCAGTTCTTC. This translates into CAWSGLAHEQFF. J is TRBJ2-1 and V is TRBV30; TRBD2 aligns across 7 bases. From germline, CDR1 is GTSNPN and CDR2 SVGIG (reference sequence). V gave up 1 base and J gave up 8 bases; unmatched junction bases: 2. The CDR3 loop spans 12 amino acids.

The chain links TRBV5-1 to TRBJ2-3, with TRBD2 matching 8 bases. CDR1 is SGHRS and CDR2 is YFSETQ in the germline V gene. V shed 4 bases and J 0 bases; nucleotides not matched to a gene: 4. This CDR3 is 15 amino acids long. CDR3 region: CASSPGGASTDTQYF. CDR3 nucleotides: TGCGCCAGCAGCCCCGGGGGGGCTAGCACAGATACGCAGTATTTT. The variable domain in full, completed from reference TRBV5-1 and TRBJ2-3, reads KAGVTQTPRYLIKTRGQQVTLSCSPISGHRSVSWYQQTPGQGLQFLFEYFSETQRNKGNFPGRFSGRQFSNSRSEMNVSTLELGDSALYLCASSPGGASTDTQYFGPGTRLTVL.

The chain is built from TRBV24-1 and TRBJ1-2; 8 nucleotides align to TRBD1. The germline CDR1 and CDR2 sequences are KGHDR and SFDVKD. The CDR3 totals 14 residues. V trimming: 7 bases; J trimming: 4 bases; junction bases outside the gene matches: 7. The CDR3 DNA sequence: TGTGCCACCAGCGGGGACAGGACCCTCTATGGCTACACCTTC. Its translation: CATSGDRTLYGYTF.

The rearrangement uses TRBV6-5 and TRBJ2-1, with 9 bases identical to TRBD1. CDR3 size: 13 residues. From germline, CDR1 is MNHEY and CDR2 SVGAGI. With V trimmed by 8 bases and J by 7 bases, 6 bases remained unmatched. The CDR3 region has the DNA TGTGCCAGCTCCCGGACAGGGGAGAATGAGCAGTTCTTC. Its translation: CASSRTGENEQFF.

The chain carries TRBV29-1 and TRBJ1-1; D gene ambiguous. This CDR3 comprises 10 residues. Trimming removed 4 bases from V and 8 bases from J, with 8 bases in between. Germline CDR1 SQVTM, CDR2 ANQGSEA. The chain's CDR3 is CSVVPREAFF. CDR3 nucleotides: TGCAGCGTTGTTCCTCGGGAAGCTTTCTTT.

The chain carries TRBV3-1 (or the pseudogene TRBV3-2) and TRBJ2-1; D is perhaps TRBD2 (7 bases). Per the germline V gene, CDR1 is LGHDT and CDR2 is YNNKEL (reference sequence). V lost 1 base, J lost 0 bases, and 10 bases lay in between. The CDR3 covers 16 residues. This chain's CDR3 is CASSQVAGASYNEQFF. The CDR3 DNA reads TGTGCCAGCAGCCAAGTCGCGGGGGCCTCCTACAATGAGCAGTTCTTC.

The chain employs TRBV10-1 and TRBJ1-2; 8 nucleotides agree with TRBD1. V lost 6 bases and J lost 0; bases outside the gene matches: 15. Germline CDR1 and CDR2: WNHNN and SYGVQD (reference sequence). The CDR3 covers 18 residues. The CDR3 nucleotides are TGCGCCAGCAGGACGAACCGACAGGGGAACCACTCTAACTATGGCTACACCTTC. It encodes CASRTNRQGNHSNYGYTF.

V usage is TRBV6-5 and J usage is TRBJ1-6, with TRBD1 identical over 9 bases. Germline loops: CDR1 MNHEY, CDR2 SVGAGI. This CDR3 region has 15 residues. With 6 bases clipped from V and 10 bases from J, the junction kept 10 bases outside the gene matches. In DNA, the CDR3 is TGTGCCAGCAGAGACAATACAGGGGGCAGCTCACCCCTCCACTTT. The encoded protein is CASRDNTGGSSPLHF.

This sequence joins TRBV11-3 and TRBJ2-7, with TRBD1 matching over 9 bases. Germline CDR1 SGHNT, CDR2 YENEEA. The CDR3 contains 15 residues. The trim removed 4 bases at V and 6 bases at J, leaving 10 bases unmatched. CDR3: CASSSNRDRATEQYF. The DNA of the CDR3 is TGTGCCAGCAGCTCCAACCGGGACAGGGCTACCGAGCAGTACTTC. Together with reference TRBV11-3 and TRBJ2-7, the CDR3 gives the full variable domain: EAGVVQSPRYKIIEKKQPVAFWCNPISGHNTLYWYLQNLGQGPELLIRYENEEAVDDSQLPKDRFSAERLKGVDSTLKIQPAELGDSAVYLCASSSNRDRATEQYFGPGTRLTVT.

This chain connects TRBV7-9 to TRBJ1-1; D unresolved. Germline CDR1 reads SEHNR; CDR2 reads FQNEAQ (reference sequence). The length of the CDR3 is 13 residues. V lost 5 bases and J 4 bases, leaving 11 bases between the germline ends. The CDR3 loop is CASSPIRSTEAFF. In DNA form, the CDR3 reads TGTGCCAGCAGCCCTATCAGGTCCACTGAAGCTTTCTTT.

The chain links TRBV24-1 to TRBJ1-1; D possibly corresponds to TRBD1 (5 bases). This CDR3 has 17 residues. V lost 4 bases and J 4 bases, leaving 21 bases between the germline ends. Germline CDR1 reads KGHDR; CDR2 reads SFDVKD. Here the CDR3 reads CATSDTPGLPYLTEAFF. In nucleotides, the CDR3 is TGTGCCACCAGTGACACTCCGGGACTGCCTTACCTCACTGAAGCTTTCTTT.

The chain recombines TRBV28 with TRBJ1-2, with D possibly being TRBD1 (6 bases). Germline V gene lookup returns CDR1 MDHEN and CDR2 SYDVKM. The V end lost 6 bases, the J end lost 4 bases, and 12 bases lay between the germline ends. The CDR3 is made up of 13 amino acids. CDR3 DNA sequence: TGTGCCAGCAGCAAGGGACATGCCTATGGCTACACCTTC. Its protein is CASSKGHAYGYTF.

This chain joins TRBV9 and TRBJ1-4; D uncertain. V shed 0 bases and J shed 0 bases, with 12 bases lying between them. CDR1 and CDR2 from the germline V gene are SGDLS and YYNGEE. This CDR3 region has 17 residues. The DNA of the CDR3 is TGTGCCAGCAGCGTAGGGTCCGGGGTAGCAACTAATGAAAAACTGTTTTTT. Residues: CASSVGSGVATNEKLFF.